This T cell receptor (beta chain) was found in a study of OX40 agonist ivuxolimab in advanced cancers. Background on the study: The patients got ivuxolimab, which is an agonistic anti-OX40 (CD134) antibody. Partial responses occurred in three patients (one hepatocellular carcinoma, two cutaneous melanoma). Study-wide results and limits: Mean expanded clone counts were higher in CD8+ than CD4+ T cells.

Only in-frame clones appear in the TCRdb table, and some are missing; sequencing was by immunoSEQ multiplex PCR. The top ten clones hold roughly 30% of a sample with over 45,000 clones, 85% to 90% of them seen once. The germline V gene has CDR1 SGHTA and CDR2 FQGNSA. This CDR3 is 13 amino acids long. The V gene lost 5 bases and the J gene lost 6 bases, with 10 bases spanning the gap. For this clone: Its target is not known.

The investigators sampled blood at baseline, at cycle 4 day 1, and at cycle 7 day 1. This chain joins TRBV7-2 and TRBJ2-2; D is undetermined. The starting material was CD4+ or CD8+ T cells sorted from blood, obtained in a trial of the OX40 agonist ivuxolimab. The TCR was taken from an adult with an advanced solid tumor such as melanoma, head and neck, liver or kidney cancer. This CDR3 is CASSPLGAGELFF. In DNA form, the CDR3 reads TGTGCCAGCAGCCCCCTTGGTGCCGGGGAGCTGTTTTTT.